This T cell receptor (beta chain) was sequenced in a study of T-cell memory formation after mild COVID-19. On this clonotype: Its antigen is undetermined.

Libraries for TCRalpha and TCRbeta carried sample barcodes and unique molecular identifiers via 5'RACE. TCRdb re-called the 5' RACE reads through MiXCR, storing one row per CDR3 protein. The sample has tens of thousands of distinct CDR3 sequences; over 9% are singletons. Germline CDR1 is SGDLS and CDR2 is YYNGEE. The CDR3 spans 15 residues. V lost 0 bases and J 8 bases, leaving 17 bases between the germline ends. Study outcomes and limitations: A balance of CD4 and CD8 characterized clones contracting day 15 to 85, whereas later expanders leaned CD4+.

The TCR comes from a man younger than 30 who had mild COVID-19 (a few samples of this study predate the infection). Cell type and time point are not known. This sequence joins TRBV9 and TRBJ1-2; D is possibly TRBD1 (5 bases). Sequencing was performed on PBMCs or a T cell subset sorted from them (not recorded which). The CDR3 reads CASSVGGTRLKGYTF. The CDR3 DNA is TGTGCCAGCAGCGTAGGGGGGACTAGACTGAAGGGCTACACCTTC.